The 20 T cell receptor beta chains below were found in one sample sequenced in a study of cytomegalovirus exposure and HLA in healthy donors. Amplification used 60 Vbeta primers and 13 Jbeta primers. Generated by immunoSEQ multiplex PCR, the TCRdb table keeps only in-frame clones and is missing some. Among 150,000 to 200,000 clones listed, around two thirds were seen once. The material sequenced was PBMCs. Receptors were obtained from a man aged 25 to 40 in good health and CMV-seropositive.

This clone was seen a handful of times. The chain has TRBV10-2 and TRBJ2-3, with 8 bases aligning to TRBD1. The CDR3 loop spans 16 amino acids. CDR1 and CDR2 from the germline V gene are WSHSY and SAAADI. The ends lost 6 bases at V and 1 base at J; junction bases unmatched: 9. CDR3 in amino acids: CASSEGRGLGTDTQYF. DNA of the CDR3: TGCGCCAGCAGCGAAGGCAGGGGGCTCGGCACAGATACGCAGTATTTT.

The genes are TRBV10-1 and TRBJ2-7, with 9 bases aligning to TRBD1. Germline assignment: CDR1 WNHNN and CDR2 SYGVQD (reference sequence). This CDR3 contains 14 residues. The trim removed 10 bases at V and 5 bases at J, leaving 12 bases unmatched. CDR3 protein: CATSPGQGFDEQYF. DNA for the CDR3: TGCGCCACCTCGCCGGGACAGGGATTCGACGAGCAGTACTTC.

This chain links TRBV10-2 with TRBJ1-1; TRBD1 matches 8 bases. This CDR3 is built from 14 residues. Losses at the gene ends were 8 bases for V and 4 bases for J; bases not matched to a gene: 9. Germline CDR1 reads WSHSY; CDR2 reads SAAADI. CDR3 loop: CASHETGVGTEAFF. The CDR3 nucleotides read TGCGCCAGCCACGAGACAGGGGTCGGCACTGAAGCTTTCTTT.

This clone was counted a single time. This rearrangement joins TRBV19 to TRBJ1-6; perhaps TRBD1 as D (6 bases). CDR3 size: 17 residues. V was trimmed by 0 bases and J by 7 bases, leaving 16 bases between them. Germline CDR1 and CDR2: LNHDA and SQIVND (reference sequence). CDR3 region: CASSIEHREILNSPLHF. CDR3 bases: TGTGCCAGTAGTATAGAACACAGGGAAATTTTAAATTCACCCCTCCACTTT.

V is TRBV7-9 and J is TRBJ1-4, with 9 bases aligning to TRBD1. V lost 6 bases, J lost 10 bases, and 9 bases stayed unmatched. The germline V gene has CDR1 SEHNR and CDR2 FQNEAQ (reference sequence). The CDR3 has 14 amino acids. The chain's CDR3 is CASSPDRGAAKLFF. The CDR3 nucleotides are TGTGCCAGCAGTCCGGACAGGGGCGCGGCAAAACTGTTTTTT.

The chain has TRBV18 and TRBJ2-5, with 11 positions matching TRBD2. The V gene end was trimmed by 6 bases and the J gene end by 0 bases; junction bases not matched to a gene: 6. This CDR3 has 16 amino acids. Germline-derived CDR1 and CDR2 are KGHSH and LQKENI. This CDR3 reads CASSQRTSGHQETQYF. CDR3 in DNA: TGTGCCAGCTCCCAGCGGACTAGCGGGCACCAAGAGACCCAGTACTTC.

The V gene is TRBV7-8, the J gene TRBJ1-1, with 8 bases lining up with TRBD1. There are 15 residues in the CDR3. Germline CDR1 is SGHVS and CDR2 is FQNEAQ. J gave up 8 bases and V 3 bases, and 11 bases lay outside the gene matches. This CDR3 is CASSFSAGQGAEAFF. As DNA, the CDR3 is TGTGCCAGCAGCTTTTCGGCAGGGCAGGGGGCAGAAGCTTTCTTT.

This clone was counted only a few times. The CDR3 DNA reads TGTGCCACCAGCACCGGACTAGCGGTCCTGTACCAAGAGACCCAGTACTTC. The encoded protein is CATSTGLAVLYQETQYF. The chain combines TRBV15 with TRBJ2-5; 10 positions agree with TRBD2. Trimming removed 4 bases from V and 0 bases from J; junction bases left unmatched: 8. The CDR3 length is 17 residues. Per germline, CDR1 LNHNV and CDR2 YYDKDF (reference sequence).

This chain links TRBV30 with TRBJ1-4, with a weak D call TRBD1 (6 bases). Between the trimmed V and J ends, which lost 1 base and 11 bases, there was a span of 11 bases. Germline V gene sequence: CDR1 GTSNPN, CDR2 SVGIG (reference sequence). This CDR3 has 12 residues. CDR3 bases: TGTGCCTGGAGTGGAGGGGGAACGAAACTGTTTTTT. Its protein product is CAWSGGGTKLFF.

The chain employs TRBV5-1 and TRBJ2-3; 9 positions match TRBD1. CDR1 is SGHRS and CDR2 is YFSETQ in the germline V gene. The CDR3 consists of 17 residues. With 1 base clipped from V and 6 bases from J, the junction kept 12 bases outside the gene matches. The CDR3 loop reads CASSLSARGQGWDTQYF. In DNA, the CDR3 is TGCGCCAGCAGCTTGAGTGCGAGGGGACAGGGTTGGGATACGCAGTATTTT. The entire variable domain, with the rest obtained from reference TRBV5-1 and TRBJ2-3, is as follows: KAGVTQTPRYLIKTRGQQVTLSCSPISGHRSVSWYQQTPGQGLQFLFEYFSETQRNKGNFPGRFSGRQFSNSRSEMNVSTLELGDSALYLCASSLSARGQGWDTQYFGPGTRLTVL.

This clone has just a few counts. This chain joins TRBV5-4 and TRBJ2-3; the match to TRBD2 covers 12 bases. This CDR3 has 16 residues. V was pared by 1 base and J by 6 bases, with 6 bases of the junction left unmatched. Germline lookup yields CDR1 SGHNT and CDR2 YYREEE (reference sequence). The CDR3 sequence: CASSLYLAGGGDTQYF. CDR3 coding DNA: TGTGCCAGCAGCTTGTATCTAGCGGGAGGGGGGGATACGCAGTATTTT.

A few counts support this clone. CDR3: CASSLRTSEGTGELFF. The CDR3 DNA is TGCGCCAGCAGCCTCCGGACTAGCGAAGGCACCGGGGAGCTGTTTTTT. The gene calls are TRBV4-1 and TRBJ2-2; 9 bases line up with TRBD2. This CDR3 is built from 16 residues. V dropped 4 bases and J dropped 4; count of bases not matched to a gene: 7. Germline V gene data show CDR1 as MGHRA and CDR2 as YSYEKL.

About this clone: One junction end does not reproduce the germline sequence, and a read error may be involved. This chain uses TRBV7-7 with TRBJ2-1; 9 bases are a match to TRBD2. This CDR3 spans 15 amino acids. The V gene's germline CDR1 is SSHAT and CDR2 FNYEAQ (reference sequence). CDR3 coding DNA: TGTGCTAGCAGCTTTAGCGGGAGTCCCTACAATGAGCAGTTCTTC. Its protein product is CASSFSGSPYNEQFF. The full variable domain, completed using reference TRBV7-7 and TRBJ2-1, is GAGVSQSPRYKVTKRGQDVTLRCDPISSHATLYWYQQALGQGPEFLTYFNYEAQPDKSGLPSDRFSAERPEGSISTLTIQRTEQRDSAMYRCASSFSGSPYNEQFFGPGTRLTVL.

The rearrangement joins TRBV6-4 to TRBJ2-3; weak D call: TRBD1 (5 bases). This CDR3 has 15 amino acids. CDR1 and CDR2 from the germline V gene are MRHNA and SNTAGT. The V gene lost 6 bases and the J gene lost 3 bases, with 16 bases spanning the gap. The chain's CDR3 is CASSGRGLGTDTQYF. As DNA, the CDR3 is TGTGCCAGCAGCGGTAGGGGCCTCGGGACAGATACGCAGTATTTT.

The V call is TRBV9, the J call TRBJ1-1; 7 bases are a match to TRBD1. Unmatched junction bases numbered 6, after V lost 2 bases and J lost 2 bases. This CDR3 comprises 15 residues. The germline CDR1 and CDR2 sequences are SGDLS and YYNGEE. CDR3 region: CASSVATGINTEAFF. CDR3 DNA: TGTGCCAGCAGCGTCGCGACAGGGATTAACACTGAAGCTTTCTTT. Full variable domain (remainder filled in from reference TRBV9 and TRBJ1-1): DSGVTQTPKHLITATGQRVTLRCSPRSGDLSVYWYQQSLDQGLQFLIQYYNGEERAKGNILERFSAQQFPDLHSELNLSSLELGDSALYFCASSVATGINTEAFFGQGTRLTVV.

The chain is built from TRBV14 and TRBJ1-2; possible D gene TRBD1, 5 bases. CDR1 SGHDN and CDR2 FVKESK come from the germline V gene. The CDR3 extends over 13 amino acids. Trimming shortened V by 1 base and J by 8 bases, and 11 bases separated the two germline ends. The DNA of the CDR3 is TGTGCCAGCAGCCAAGTGTCAGGGTTCGGCTACACCTTC. It is translated as CASSQVSGFGYTF.

V usage is TRBV5-8 and J usage is TRBJ2-5; maybe TRBD2 (5 bases). Germline CDR1 reads SGHTS; CDR2 reads YDEGEE. The CDR3 extends over 13 amino acids. Between the trimmed V and J ends, which lost 4 bases and 2 bases, there was a span of 9 bases. This CDR3 is CASSRGPQETQYF. Here the CDR3 DNA reads TGTGCCAGCAGCCGGGGTCCTCAAGAGACCCAGTACTTC.

This clone was seen a few times. V usage is TRBV7-2 and J usage is TRBJ2-3; D is uncertain. The germline V gene has CDR1 SGHTA and CDR2 FQGNSA. With 6 bases removed from V and 0 bases from J, the gap between germline ends came to 7 bases. The CDR3 covers 13 residues. The CDR3 loop reads CASRPYSTDTQYF. The DNA for the CDR3 is TGTGCCAGCAGGCCCTACAGCACAGATACGCAGTATTTT.

This chain uses TRBV30 with TRBJ1-4; D may be TRBD1 (6 bases). Between the trimmed V and J ends, which lost 5 bases and 8 bases, there was a span of 18 bases. The CDR3 length is 14 residues. Germline V gene data show CDR1 as GTSNPN and CDR2 as SVGIG (reference sequence). The CDR3 sequence is CAWGTGITSEKLFF. CDR3 coding DNA: TGTGCCTGGGGTACAGGGATTACGTCGGAAAAACTGTTTTTT.

The V gene is TRBV28, the J gene TRBJ2-7; 14 bases are a match to TRBD2. The CDR3 sequence is 16 residues long. Losses at the gene ends were 7 bases for V and 2 bases for J; bases not matched to a gene: 7. CDR1 is MDHEN and CDR2 is SYDVKM in the germline V gene. The CDR3 nucleotides read TGTGCCAGCATAGGACTAGCGGGAGGCGCCGCCTACGAGCAGTACTTC. This sequence encodes CASIGLAGGAAYEQYF.